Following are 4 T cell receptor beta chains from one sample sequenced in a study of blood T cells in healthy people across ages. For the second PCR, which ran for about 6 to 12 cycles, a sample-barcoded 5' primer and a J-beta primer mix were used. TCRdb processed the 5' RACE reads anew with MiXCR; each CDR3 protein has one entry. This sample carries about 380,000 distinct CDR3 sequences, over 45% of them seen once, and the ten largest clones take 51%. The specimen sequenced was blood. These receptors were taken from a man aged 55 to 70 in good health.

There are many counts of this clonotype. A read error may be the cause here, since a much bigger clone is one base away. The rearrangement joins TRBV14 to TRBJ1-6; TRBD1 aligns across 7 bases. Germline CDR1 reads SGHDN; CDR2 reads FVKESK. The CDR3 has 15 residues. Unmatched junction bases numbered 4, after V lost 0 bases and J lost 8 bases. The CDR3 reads CASSQDWGQYSPLHF. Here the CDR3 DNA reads TGTGCCAGCAGCCAAGATTGGGGACAGTATTCACCCCTCCACTTT.

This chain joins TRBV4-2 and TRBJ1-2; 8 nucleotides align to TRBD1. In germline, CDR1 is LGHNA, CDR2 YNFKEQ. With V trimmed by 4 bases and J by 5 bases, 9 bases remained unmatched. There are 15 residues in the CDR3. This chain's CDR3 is CASSLGQGGNYGYTF. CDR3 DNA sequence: TGTGCCAGCAGCCTCGGACAGGGAGGGAATTATGGCTACACCTTC.

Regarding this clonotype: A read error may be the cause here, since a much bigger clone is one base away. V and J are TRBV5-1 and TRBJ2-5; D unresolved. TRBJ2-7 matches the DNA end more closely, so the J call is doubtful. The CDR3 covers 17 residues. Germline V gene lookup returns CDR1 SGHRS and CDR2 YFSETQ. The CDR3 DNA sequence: TGCGCCAGCAGCTTAGGGCGGAACACCCAGCTCCTCCGCGAGCAGTACTTC. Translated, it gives CASSLGRNTQLLREQYF.

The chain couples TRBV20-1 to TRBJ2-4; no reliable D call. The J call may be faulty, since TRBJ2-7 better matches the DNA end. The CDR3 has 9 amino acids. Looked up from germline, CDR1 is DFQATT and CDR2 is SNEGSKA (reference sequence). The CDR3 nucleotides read TGCAGTGGGAAACCCGAGCAGTACTTC. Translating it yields CSGKPEQYF.